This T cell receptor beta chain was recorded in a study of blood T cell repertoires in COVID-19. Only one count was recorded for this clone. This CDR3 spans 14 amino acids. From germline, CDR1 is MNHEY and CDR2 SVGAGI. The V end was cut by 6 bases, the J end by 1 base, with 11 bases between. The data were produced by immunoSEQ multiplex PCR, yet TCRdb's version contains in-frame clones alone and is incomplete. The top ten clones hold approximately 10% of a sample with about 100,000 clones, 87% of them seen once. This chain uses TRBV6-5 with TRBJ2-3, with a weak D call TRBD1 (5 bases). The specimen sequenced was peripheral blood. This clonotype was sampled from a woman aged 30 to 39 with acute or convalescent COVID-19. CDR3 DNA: TGTGCCAGCAGACAGGAACAGGGCACAGATACGCAGTATTTT. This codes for CASRQEQGTDTQYF.